This T cell receptor (beta chain) was captured in a study of T cells in Graves' hyperthyroidism and ophthalmopathy. CDR1 and CDR2 from the germline V gene are SEHNR and FQNEAQ (reference sequence). V was pared by 5 bases and J by 6 bases, with 3 bases of the junction left unmatched. The CDR3 runs to 14 residues. Researchers took RNA transcripts and amplified the TCR beta CDR3 regions from them. When the TCR CDR3 underwent first-round RT-PCR, the HTBI primer set was used. Using its own MiXCR run on the multiplex PCR reads, TCRdb lists one record per CDR3 protein. Altogether 700,000 to 850,000 distinct CDR3 sequences are present, 30% to 40% being singletons, with the ten largest covering less than 35%. The study's findings and limits: Researchers report that a 13 V-J model separated ophthalmopathy from stable hyperthyroidism. For ophthalmopathy, model prediction preceded onset by a median 6.5 months.

Concerning this clonotype: The antigen remains undetermined.

Disease duration under 2 months; hyperthyroidism patients were aged 18 to 65. This chain connects TRBV7-9 to TRBJ2-3; TRBD2 matches at 12 bases. The TCR comes from a woman aged 40 to 50 with Graves' hyperthyroidism. Material: blood. CDR3 in DNA: TGTGCCAGCAGCACTAGCGGGGGGACTGATACGCAGTATTTT. This encodes CASSTSGGTDTQYF.